This T cell receptor beta chain was recovered during a study of cytomegalovirus exposure and HLA in healthy donors. At the level of the study: The 120 or so validation repertoires were produced on the same platform as the 550 to 700 repertoires of the first cohort. This was reported in a later analysis. Study conclusions and caveats: Confirmation in vitro established that a few CMV-associated chains were specific for CMV antigens.

A remark on this clone: Its antigen is undetermined.

This table comes from immunoSEQ multiplex PCR, and its TCRdb copy is limited to in-frame clones, with some not included. The table lists fewer than 150,000 clones, approximately 86% of them singletons. Looked up from germline, CDR1 is LGHNA and CDR2 is YSLEER. This CDR3 has 13 amino acids. Trimming took 4 bases from V and 7 from J, leaving 8 bases between them. The rearrangement uses TRBV4-3 and TRBJ1-6, with D tentatively TRBD1 (5 bases). Sample: PBMCs. The sequence was collected from a woman under 30 in good health and CMV-seropositive. The CDR3, as DNA: TGCGCCAGCAGCCCCGACAGCAATTCACCCCTCCACTTT. This gives the protein CASSPDSNSPLHF.